Listed below are T cell receptor beta chains from one sample, sequenced in a study of prognosis after radiotherapy for stage I lung cancer. TCRdb re-called the multiplex PCR reads through MiXCR, storing one row per CDR3 protein. This table has 20,000 to 25,000 distinct CDR3 sequences, roughly 45% appearing once. The sample here was PBMCs, taken before or after stereotactic body radiation therapy (not recorded which). These receptors all come from a donor older than 45 with non-small cell lung cancer. Each CDR3 is given with its conserved first and last residue. A D gene is named only where the DNA matches it firmly. Only part of the rows carry a size: once, few, many, or a class if the clone is expanded.

size,D,V,J,DNA,CDR3
many,TRBD1,TRBV7-2,TRBJ2-7,TGTGCCAGCAGCCAACCGGGACAGGGGCGAGGTGTGCAGTACTTC,CASSQPGQGRGVQYF
NA,TRBD2,TRBV6-2/TRBV6-3,TRBJ2-7,TGTGCCAGCACCCAAAGGTCTAGCGGGGGCCCCAGAGGGGAGCAGTACTTC,CASTQRSSGGPRGEQYF
many,NA,TRBV20-1,TRBJ1-3,TGCAGTGCTAGACCCCCTGGAAACACCATATATTTT,CSARPPGNTIYF
many,TRBD1,TRBV5-1,TRBJ2-7,TGCGCCAGCCGAAAGACAGGGGTATACGAGCAGTACTTC,CASRKTGVYEQYF
once,NA,TRBV28,TRBJ1-5,TGTGCCAGCAGGGACACCCAACGTCCCCATCATTTT,CASRDTQRPHHF
many,TRBD1,TRBV5-4,TRBJ1-4,TGTGCCAGCAGCCGATATGGGACAGTAAATGAAAAACTGTTTTTT,CASSRYGTVNEKLFF
NA,TRBD1,TRBV5-6,TRBJ1-6,TGTGCCAGCAGCTTTGCCGGGACAGACTCACCCCTCCACTTT,CASSFAGTDSPLHF
medium-sized,TRBD2,TRBV5-1,TRBJ2-7,TGCGCCAGCAGCTTGGGGTCAGTAGCGGGGGGATACGAGCAGTACTTC,CASSLGSVAGGYEQYF
NA,NA,TRBV7-4,TRBJ2-1,TGTGCCAGCAGGGGGGCTGGACATGAGCAGTTCTTC,CASRGAGHEQFF
many,NA,TRBV4-1,TRBJ2-3,TGCGCCAGCAGCCAGGGCCTAAGGGCAGATACGCAGTATTTT,CASSQGLRADTQYF
many,NA,TRBV7-6,TRBJ2-1,TGTGCCAGCAGCTTAGCGACTGGGTATGAGCAGTTCTTC,CASSLATGYEQFF
NA,NA,TRBV5-4,TRBJ2-3,TGTGCCAGCAGCTTGTCCGGTGACACAGATACGCAGTATTTT,CASSLSGDTDTQYF
NA,NA,TRBV30,TRBJ1-5,TGTGCCTGGAGTGGGGGGGGTGACAGGACCAATCAGCCCCAGCATTTT,CAWSGGGDRTNQPQHF
many,NA,TRBV9,TRBJ2-7,TGTGCCAGCAGCACACAGGGCTACGAGCAGTACTTC,CASSTQGYEQYF
NA,TRBD2,TRBV5-1,TRBJ2-3,TGCGCCAGCAGCTTTGGACTAGTAGGTAGCACAGATACGCAGTATTTT,CASSFGLVGSTDTQYF
NA,NA,TRBV6-1,TRBJ1-2,TGTGCCAGCAGAAAAGCCTCGGTGGAGAATGGCTACACCTTC,CASRKASVENGYTF
NA,NA,TRBV28,TRBJ1-5,TGTGCCAGCGGTACCCATGGTATGACCCAGCATTTT,CASGTHGMTQHF
many,NA,TRBV6-1,TRBJ1-1,TGTGCCAGCACCGAGAATGGGGGGACTGAAGCTTTCTTT,CASTENGGTEAFF
many,TRBD2,TRBV19,TRBJ2-3,TGTGCCAGTAGTCCCGGACTAGCGAGTAGAGATACGCAGTATTTT,CASSPGLASRDTQYF
NA,TRBD2,TRBV6-2/TRBV6-3,TRBJ2-2,TGTGCCAGCAGTTACTCGATAGCGGGAGGGCCCGGGGAGCTGTTTTTT,CASSYSIAGGPGELFF
many,TRBD2,TRBV10-3,TRBJ2-1,TGTGCCATCAGTGTGAGCGGGGCAAACAATGAGCAGTTCTTC,CAISVSGANNEQFF
few,TRBD2,TRBV5-4,TRBJ2-5,TGTGCCAGCAGCTCAATGACTAGCCATCAAGAGACCCAGTACTTC,CASSSMTSHQETQYF
NA,NA,TRBV6-1,TRBJ2-3,TGTGCCAGCGCCTCGTGGCGGGACGACCTTCACAGATACGCAAGGCGCGTGTATTTT,CASASWRDDLHRYARRVYF
many,NA,TRBV19,TRBJ2-6,TGTGCCAGTAGTATACCGGGACACCAATACTCTGGGGCCAACGTCCTGACTTTC,CASSIPGHQYSGANVLTF
many,NA,TRBV6-1,TRBJ2-1,TGTGCCAGCAGTGAAGCGGGGACTGAGCAGTTCTTC,CASSEAGTEQFF
NA,NA,TRBV6-9,TRBJ1-2,TGTGCCAGCAGTTCCCTTACCACAGCCTTGGGCTACACCTTC,CASSSLTTALGYTF
NA,TRBD1,TRBV4-1,TRBJ2-7,TGCGCCAGCAGCCAAGATCCCCCCGGACAGGGTAGCCACGAGCAGTACTTC,CASSQDPPGQGSHEQYF
many,NA,TRBV6-1,TRBJ1-4,TGTGCCAGCAGCCGCTGGGAGGGTGAAAAACTGTTTTTT,CASSRWEGEKLFF
NA,TRBD2,TRBV6-4,TRBJ2-2,TGTGCCAGCAGTGACGCGGGAGGGACCGGGGAGCTGTTTTTT,CASSDAGGTGELFF
many,NA,TRBV5-1,TRBJ1-1,TGCGCCAGCAGCTCCGGACAGATGAACACTGAAGCTTTCTTT,CASSSGQMNTEAFF
NA,NA,TRBV15,TRBJ2-7,TGTGCCACCAGCAGAGTGACAGCGGAGGACGAGCAGTACTTC,CATSRVTAEDEQYF
NA,TRBD1,TRBV6-2/TRBV6-3,TRBJ2-3,TGTGCCAGCAGTCCCCCCGGGACAGATCCGTACACAGATACGCAGTATTTT,CASSPPGTDPYTDTQYF
NA,TRBD1,TRBV19,TRBJ1-5,TGTGCCAGTAGCGAACACAGGGGAGGGCAGCCCCAGCATTTT,CASSEHRGGQPQHF
many,TRBD2,TRBV10-3,TRBJ2-3,TGTGCCATCAGTGATAGCGGGGTCACCGTGGGTACGCAGTATTTT,CAISDSGVTVGTQYF
many,NA,TRBV7-9,TRBJ2-1,TGTGCCAGCAGCAAAATAGCCCCCGAGCAGTTCTTC,CASSKIAPEQFF
NA,NA,TRBV6-1,TRBJ2-7,TGTGCCAGCAGGGGCAGAACCTACGAGCAGTACTTC,CASRGRTYEQYF
NA,NA,TRBV11-2,TRBJ1-1,TGTGCCAGCAGCTTCGGACAGCGGAACACTGAAGCTTTCTTT,CASSFGQRNTEAFF
NA,NA,TRBV3-1,TRBJ1-2,TGTGCCAGCAGCCAAGTACCCGGACAGTGCAAAGTGTATGGCTACACCTTC,CASSQVPGQCKVYGYTF
NA,NA,TRBV28,TRBJ1-2,TGTGCCAGCAGCTCAGCCACAGGGTACACTGGCTACACCTTC,CASSSATGYTGYTF
many,NA,TRBV19,TRBJ2-3,TGTGCCAGTACCCCGACGGGGACCCCAGATACGCAGTATTTT,CASTPTGTPDTQYF
medium-sized,NA,TRBV6-1,TRBJ2-7,TGTGCCAGCAGTGAAGCGTCACACTACGAGCAGTACTTC,CASSEASHYEQYF
medium-sized,NA,TRBV6-1,TRBJ2-7,TGTGCCAGCAAGGTTGGCAGAACAAGCTCCTACGAGCAGTACTTC,CASKVGRTSSYEQYF
NA,NA,TRBV7-3,TRBJ2-2,TGTGCCAGCAGCTCACCGTATGCGTGGGGCACCGGGGAGCTGTTTTTT,CASSSPYAWGTGELFF
many,TRBD2,TRBV7-3,TRBJ2-3,TGTGCCAGCAGCGCCAGCGGGAGGGCCGGTACGCAGTATTTT,CASSASGRAGTQYF
NA,NA,TRBV12-3/TRBV12-4,TRBJ2-3,TGTGCCAGCAGTTTCTGGCAGGGAGCGGATACGCAGTATTTT,CASSFWQGADTQYF
NA,NA,TRBV10-3,TRBJ1-3,TGTGCCATCTCCGGACAGTTCTCTGTAAACACCATATATTTT,CAISGQFSVNTIYF
many,TRBD2,TRBV27,TRBJ2-3,TGTGCCAGCAGTTTAGGGGTAGCGGGTAGCACAGATACGCAGTATTTT,CASSLGVAGSTDTQYF
NA,NA,TRBV15,TRBJ2-1,TGTGCCACCAGCCCAGAGACGGCAGCCATTCACCACAATGAGCAGTTCTTC,CATSPETAAIHHNEQFF
many,TRBD1,TRBV7-9,TRBJ2-3,TGTGCCAGCAGCCCGGACAGGGACACAGATACGCAGTATTTT,CASSPDRDTDTQYF
NA,TRBD2,TRBV20-1,TRBJ2-1,TGCAGTGCTAGTAACCGGGAGGGCCTTCATGAGCAGTTCTTC,CSASNREGLHEQFF
many,NA,TRBV25-1,TRBJ2-5,TGTGCCAGCAGTAAAAGGGATCGGGAGACCCAGTACTTC,CASSKRDRETQYF
many,NA,TRBV28,TRBJ2-5,TGTGCCAGCAGCCCCCCGGGGCGGATGGAGACCCAGTACTTC,CASSPPGRMETQYF
few,NA,TRBV19,TRBJ1-1,TGTGCCAGTAAGGCGACGGTCCGGAACACTGAAGCTTTCTTT,CASKATVRNTEAFF
NA,NA,TRBV6-1,TRBJ2-3,TGTGCCAGCAGCACCCCGAGGTTTAGCACAGATACGCAGTATTTT,CASSTPRFSTDTQYF
NA,NA,TRBV6-2/TRBV6-3,TRBJ2-2,TGTGCCAGCAGCACGGTGGGACGGGTCGTATACCGGGGAGCTGTTTTT,CASSTVGRVVYRGAVF
many,TRBD2,TRBV11-2,TRBJ2-5,TGTGCCAGCAGCTTAGGGGGGAGGGCTAGAGAGACCCAGTACTTC,CASSLGGRARETQYF
medium-sized,NA,TRBV6-2/TRBV6-3,TRBJ1-3,TGTGCCAGCAATCGAAGGAACACCATATATTTT,CASNRRNTIYF
NA,NA,TRBV6-1,TRBJ2-2,TGTGCCAGCACGTGGGGCGCAGGGGAGCTGTTTTTT,CASTWGAGELFF
NA,TRBD2,TRBV5-1,TRBJ2-7,TGCGCCAGCAGCTTGAAACCCCGGGGGGGGGCCTACGAGCAGTACTTC,CASSLKPRGGAYEQYF